This T cell receptor beta chain came from a study of cytomegalovirus exposure and HLA in healthy donors. General observations from the study: Later analysis associated a missense DCLRE1C variant with TCR beta V- and J-gene trimming. In vitro confirmation showed a few CMV-associated chains to be CMV antigen specific.

PCR involved 60 Vbeta and 13 Jbeta primers. Method: immunoSEQ multiplex PCR; TCRdb's copy keeps in-frame clones and lacks some. Found here are under 200,000 clones, about 12% of them singletons; the top ten hold approximately 7.8%. This clone has a handful of counts. Antigen specificity is unknown. The germline V and J ends were trimmed by 6 bases and 1 base, with 9 bases remaining between them. Germline V gives CDR1 SGHRS, CDR2 YFSETQ. The CDR3 has 13 amino acids. What was sequenced was PBMCs. This clonotype was obtained from a man in his fifties or sixties in good health and CMV-seropositive. This chain links TRBV5-1 with TRBJ2-3; possibly TRBD1 for D (6 bases). Here the CDR3 DNA reads TGCGCCAGCACCCGGACAGGCACAGATACGCAGTATTTT. Translated, it gives CASTRTGTDTQYF.